The clone carrying this T cell receptor beta chain was recorded a few times. Treatment reported: preoperative locoregional IRX-2 cytokine immunotherapy. Samples came from a phase Ib trial of preoperative locoregional IRX-2 cytokine immunotherapy. The CDR3 totals 13 residues. From germline, CDR1 is LNHDA and CDR2 SQIVND (reference sequence). Trimming removed 3 bases from V and 6 bases from J, with 9 bases in between. Generated by immunoSEQ multiplex PCR, the TCRdb table keeps only in-frame clones and is missing some. The table lists around 57,000 clones, around 94% of them singletons, with roughly 1.7% in the top ten. This entry comes from a study of preoperative IRX-2 immunotherapy in early breast cancer.

The material was obtained from a patient treated with IRX-2 immunotherapy. The clonotype originates from a human donor with breast cancer. The V and J genes are TRBV19 and TRBJ1-5; D is unresolved. The CDR3 region is CASSMGWGQPQHF. The DNA for the CDR3 is TGTGCCAGTAGTATGGGCTGGGGTCAGCCCCAGCATTTT.